The 30 T cell receptor beta chains listed next were all sequenced from one sample in a study of regulatory T cells in long-lasting Graves disease. Construction of TCR beta libraries relied on iRepertoire HTBI primers and on Arm-PCR targeting CDR3 regions. TCRdb used MiXCR to reprocess the multiplex PCR reads, holding one entry per CDR3 protein. Of a few hundred thousand distinct CDR3 sequences in the sample, about 10% were seen once. Time point denoted: newly diagnosed GD, antithyroid drugs for less than 3 months. Generation of the TCR library employed RNA extracted from PBMCs. These same data were also listed under a study on T cells in Graves' hyperthyroidism and ophthalmopathy.

The sample was peripheral blood mononuclear cells (PBMCs), taken at new diagnosis, from a patient treated with antithyroid drugs. The receptor set was obtained from a young woman with Graves disease.

As regards this clonotype: With only one base between it and a far larger clone, this is likely a read error. This sequence joins TRBV6-5 and TRBJ2-3; 8 nucleotides agree with TRBD2. The CDR3 has 15 amino acids. CDR1 is MNHEY, CDR2 SVGAGI, per germline. The V gene end was trimmed by 3 bases and the J gene end by 5 bases; junction bases not matched to a gene: 7. For the CDR3, the DNA is TGTGCCAGCAGTTATCCACCCGGGAGGGGAGATACGCAGTATTTT. Translated, it gives CASSYPPGRGDTQYF.

The chain is built from TRBV4-3 and TRBJ1-5; D may be TRBD1 (6 bases). CDR1 and CDR2 (germline): LGHNA, YSLEER. The V gene lost 0 bases and the J gene lost 7 bases, with 13 bases spanning the gap. The CDR3 totals 15 residues. The CDR3 sequence is CASSQEGAGGQPQHF. CDR3 DNA sequence: TGCGCCAGCAGCCAAGAGGGCGCGGGGGGCCAGCCCCAGCATTTT.

This clonotype appeared many times. In nucleotides, the CDR3 is TGTGCCAGCAGTGAAGTAGCGAACCAAGAGACCCAGTACTTC. It is translated as CASSEVANQETQYF. V and J are TRBV6-4 and TRBJ2-5; D is perhaps TRBD2 (5 bases). This CDR3 spans 14 amino acids. V was trimmed by 3 bases and J by 0 bases, leaving 8 bases between them. Germline V CDR1 and CDR2: MRHNA, SNTAGT.

This clonotype was found a few times. The chain links TRBV27 to TRBJ1-4; tentatively, D is TRBD1 (6 bases). Germline values: CDR1 MNHEY, CDR2 SMNVEV (reference sequence). The V and J ends lost 4 bases and 6 bases respectively, with 15 bases between them. This CDR3 comprises 15 residues. CDR3 sequence: CASSWRGGKDEKLFF. The CDR3 region has the DNA TGTGCCAGCAGTTGGCGGGGGGGCAAGGATGAAAAACTGTTTTTT.

This clonotype appeared many times. J is TRBJ2-7 and V is TRBV4-3; perhaps D is TRBD1 or TRBD2 (5 bases each). The germline gives CDR1 LGHNA, CDR2 YSLEER. Trimming shortened V by 1 base and J by 3 bases, and 10 bases separated the two germline ends. The CDR3 is 14 amino acids. The CDR3 protein is CASSQVGTIYEQYF. CDR3 sequence (DNA): TGCGCCAGCAGCCAAGTTGGGACCATCTACGAGCAGTACTTC.

This clonotype was counted ten times or more. The chain has TRBV24-1 and TRBJ1-1; possibly TRBD1 for D (6 bases). CDR1 is KGHDR and CDR2 is SFDVKD in the germline V gene. V was pared by 3 bases and J by 4 bases, with 11 bases between. The CDR3 contains 14 residues. The CDR3 reads CATSDPSQGTEAFF. CDR3 bases: TGTGCCACCAGTGATCCGTCACAGGGCACTGAAGCTTTCTTT.

The chain combines TRBV4-3 with TRBJ2-2, with D maybe TRBD2 (5 bases). Deletions cut 4 bases from V and 6 bases from J, with 15 bases between. This CDR3 has 15 amino acids. Germline-derived CDR1 and CDR2 are LGHNA and YSLEER. The DNA for the CDR3 is TGCGCCAGCAGCCCTTCATCCAACGGGGCCGGGGAGCTGTTTTTT. The encoded protein is CASSPSSNGAGELFF.

This clonotype was counted many times. The V gene is TRBV6-1, the J gene TRBJ2-1, with D tentatively TRBD1 (5 bases). The CDR3 runs 14 residues. Germline V CDR1 and CDR2: MNHNS, SASEGT. V dropped 6 bases and J dropped 4 bases, with 13 bases sitting between them. The CDR3 sequence is CASRTGLGYNEQFF. In nucleotides, the CDR3 is TGTGCCAGCAGAACAGGCTTGGGTTACAATGAGCAGTTCTTC.

The chain employs TRBV29-1 and TRBJ2-3; the D gene is possibly TRBD2 (6 bases). Germline assignment: CDR1 SQVTM and CDR2 ANQGSEA. With 7 bases removed from V and 4 bases from J, the gap between germline ends came to 15 bases. The CDR3 runs to 13 residues. CDR3: CSAEAGDSDTQYF. CDR3 sequence (DNA): TGCAGCGCCGAGGCTGGGGACTCAGATACGCAGTATTTT.

This clonotype was counted between two and nine times. The gene calls are TRBV10-3 and TRBJ1-6; 11 bases agree with TRBD1. The CDR3 is 14 residues long. Trimming cost V 6 bases and J 8 bases; bases outside gene matches: 3. The germline gives CDR1 ENHRY, CDR2 SYGVKD. The CDR3 sequence is CAIRGTGGDSPLHF. CDR3 coding DNA: TGTGCCATCAGGGGGACAGGGGGGGATTCACCCCTCCACTTT.

This clonotype came up many times. V and J are TRBV6-1 and TRBJ2-1, with D possibly matching TRBD1 (6 bases). Trimming took 6 bases from V and 3 from J, leaving 6 bases between them. Per germline, CDR1 MNHNS and CDR2 SASEGT. This CDR3 has 12 amino acids. CDR3 sequence (DNA): TGTGCCAGCAGGGACAGCTACAATGAGCAGTTCTTC. Translation: CASRDSYNEQFF.

This clonotype has a count of ten or more. The chain employs TRBV24-1 and TRBJ2-7, with D possibly called TRBD1 or TRBD2 (5 bases each). The V end lost 1 base, the J end lost 5 bases, and 20 bases lay between the germline ends. Germline V gene lookup returns CDR1 KGHDR and CDR2 SFDVKD. The CDR3 runs to 17 residues. CDR3 DNA sequence: TGTGCCACCAGTGATTTTAGGAATTACTTGGGGGTCCACGAGCAGTACGTC. Translation: CATSDFRNYLGVHEQYV.

This clonotype showed up many times. V is TRBV30 and J is TRBJ2-1; 7 bases map to TRBD2. The CDR3 runs to 13 residues. V lost 5 bases to trimming and J lost 7 bases; unmatched junction nucleotides: 8. CDR1 and CDR2 (germline): GTSNPN, SVGIG (reference sequence). CDR3 protein: CAWFPLRGNEQFF. CDR3 nucleotides: TGTGCCTGGTTCCCCCTGCGGGGGAATGAGCAGTTCTTC.

This clonotype was observed at least ten times. V usage is TRBV12-3 or TRBV12-4 and J usage is TRBJ2-5; D gene ambiguous. This CDR3 is 12 amino acids long. Trimming removed 6 bases from V and 4 bases from J, with 9 bases in between. CDR3 in DNA: TGTGCCAGCAGCCCCTCCGGAGAGACCCAGTACTTC. Residues: CASSPSGETQYF.

V is TRBV7-3 and J is TRBJ2-3; perhaps D is TRBD1 or TRBD2 (6 bases each). CDR3 length: 15 amino acids. Germline-derived CDR1 and CDR2 are SGHTA and FQGTGA. Between the trimmed V and J ends, which lost 3 bases and 0 bases, there was a span of 10 bases. The chain's CDR3 is CASSFEGGSTDTQYF. The CDR3 DNA is TGTGCCAGCAGCTTTGAGGGGGGAAGCACAGATACGCAGTATTTT. Together with reference TRBV7-3 and TRBJ2-3, the CDR3 gives the full variable domain: GAGVSQTPSNKVTEKGKYVELRCDPISGHTALYWYRQSLGQGPEFLIYFQGTGAADDSGLPNDRFFAVRPEGSVSTLKIQRTERGDSAVYLCASSFEGGSTDTQYFGPGTRLTVL.

This clonotype was picked up a small number of times. V is TRBV7-9 and J is TRBJ2-5; D might be TRBD1 or TRBD2, each matching 5 bases. Germline V lookup: CDR1 SEHNR, CDR2 FQNEAQ (reference sequence). The CDR3 is 15 residues long. V lost 5 bases to trimming and J lost 5 bases, with 18 bases between them. The CDR3 DNA follows: TGTGCCAGCAGCCCCCCGGGGCTGGAGTTGGAGACCCAGTACTTC. Protein: CASSPPGLELETQYF. Looking up the rest from reference TRBV7-9 and TRBJ2-5 gives the full variable domain: DTGVSQNPRHKITKRGQNVTFRCDPISEHNRLYWYRQTLGQGPEFLTYFQNEAQLEKSRLLSDRFSAERPKGSFSTLEIQRTEQGDSAMYLCASSPPGLELETQYFGPGTRLLVL.

This clonotype occurred many times. The chain joins TRBV2 to TRBJ2-1; 10 bases agree with TRBD2. Germline CDR1 and CDR2: SNHLY and FYNNEI. The V segment lost 3 bases and the J segment 5 bases; nucleotides outside the gene matches: 10. There are 17 residues in the CDR3. CDR3 sequence: CASSETSGRWFNNEQFF. The CDR3 region has the DNA TGTGCCAGCAGTGAGACTAGCGGGCGTTGGTTTAACAATGAGCAGTTCTTC.

The gene calls are TRBV13 and TRBJ2-1; 12 nucleotides match TRBD2. CDR1 and CDR2 (germline): PRHDT, FYEKMQ (reference sequence). The junction had 33 bases not matched to a gene; V was cut back by 8 bases and J by 7 bases. The CDR3 is made up of 23 amino acids. The CDR3 DNA sequence: TGTGCCAGCGACCAAGGGACAGGGCCCCAGGCTAGCGGGAGGGCCCAGAGAAAAAATGAGCAGTTCTTC. It translates to CASDQGTGPQASGRAQRKNEQFF.

At least ten counts were recorded for this clonotype. The chain couples TRBV10-2 to TRBJ2-1; 8 positions match TRBD2. With V trimmed by 0 bases and J by 4 bases, 8 bases remained unmatched. Per germline, CDR1 WSHSY and CDR2 SAAADI. The length of the CDR3 is 17 residues. The CDR3 DNA reads TGCGCCAGCAGTGAGTCAAATTCGGGGGGGAAATACAATGAGCAGTTCTTC. This codes for CASSESNSGGKYNEQFF.

The chain uses TRBV11-2 and TRBJ2-3; D is possibly TRBD1 (5 bases). This CDR3 has 17 residues. The V and J ends lost 5 bases and 0 bases respectively, with 18 bases between them. Germline V gives CDR1 SGHAT, CDR2 FQNNGV. Written as DNA, the CDR3 is TGTGCCAGCAGCCCCCGATCCCAGGGTATCAGCACAGATACGCAGTATTTT. Translated: CASSPRSQGISTDTQYF.

This clonotype has ten or more counts. The chain links TRBV6-2 or TRBV6-3 to TRBJ2-3; D might be TRBD2 (5 bases). Germline V gene data show CDR1 as MNHEY and CDR2 as SVGEGT. The V end was cut by 6 bases, the J end by 1 base, with 11 bases between. CDR3 length equals 14 residues. CDR3 in DNA: TGTGCCAGCAGGTGGACTTACCGCACAGATACGCAGTATTTT. Translating gives CASRWTYRTDTQYF.

In its sample, this clonotype was seen a few times. This chain connects TRBV24-1 to TRBJ2-7; 7 positions agree with TRBD1. V shed 7 bases, J shed 1 base, and the junction held 3 bases outside the gene matches. Germline V lookup: CDR1 KGHDR, CDR2 SFDVKD. The length of the CDR3 is 13 residues. This chain's CDR3 is CATSDRASYEQYF. The CDR3 DNA is TGTGCCACCAGCGACAGGGCTTCCTACGAGCAGTACTTC.

Ten or more counts support this clonotype. This sequence joins TRBV7-9 and TRBJ2-7; no clear D. The CDR3 is made up of 12 amino acids. V was cut by 1 base and J by 9 bases, with 10 bases left in between. Looked up from germline, CDR1 is SEHNR and CDR2 is FQNEAQ (reference sequence). The CDR3 nucleotides read TGTGCCAGCAGCTTAGAAAGGGATCGGCAGTACGTC. Amino acid sequence: CASSLERDRQYV.

This clonotype has just a few counts. V is TRBV7-2 and J is TRBJ2-1; 7 bases align to TRBD2. The CDR3 covers 19 residues. Germline V gene sequence: CDR1 SGHTA, CDR2 FQGNSA. V lost 4 bases to trimming and J lost 9 bases; unmatched junction nucleotides: 24. The CDR3 protein is CASSSLFDSGRISRREQFF. The CDR3 DNA reads TGTGCCAGCAGCTCCCTTTTCGATAGCGGGCGTATTTCCCGCCGTGAGCAGTTCTTC. Combining the CDR3 with reference TRBV7-2 and TRBJ2-1 gives the whole variable domain GAGVSQSPSNKVTEKGKDVELRCDPISGHTALYWYRQSLGQGLEFLIYFQGNSAPDKSGLPSDRFSAERTGGSVSTLTIQRTQQEDSAVYLCASSSLFDSGRISRREQFFGPGTRLTVL.

This clonotype was counted many times. The chain couples TRBV4-3 to TRBJ2-6, with D tentatively TRBD1 (6 bases). CDR1 and CDR2 from the germline V gene are LGHNA and YSLEER. There are 16 residues in the CDR3. Trimming left V 1 base short and J 1 base short, with 8 bases between. CDR3 loop: CASSQGRGSGANVLTF. For the CDR3, the DNA is TGCGCCAGCAGCCAAGGCAGGGGATCTGGGGCCAACGTCCTGACTTTC.

This chain links TRBV30 with TRBJ1-5; 7 bases map to TRBD1. After removal of 1 base from V and 5 bases from J, the junction contained 2 bases not matched to a gene. The CDR3 is 13 amino acids. From germline, CDR1 is GTSNPN and CDR2 SVGIG (reference sequence). The CDR3 protein is CAWSEQGYQPQHF. The CDR3, as DNA: TGTGCCTGGAGTGAACAGGGGTATCAGCCCCAGCATTTT. The entire variable domain, with the rest obtained from reference TRBV30 and TRBJ1-5, is as follows: SQTIHQWPATLVQPVGSPLSLECTVEGTSNPNLYWYRQAAGRGLQLLFYSVGIGQISSEVPQNLSASRPQDRQFILSSKKLLLSDSGFYLCAWSEQGYQPQHFGDGTRLSIL.

V is TRBV20-1 and J is TRBJ2-1; 7 bases are a match to TRBD2. Per germline, CDR1 DFQATT and CDR2 SNEGSKA (reference sequence). Germline trimming cut 5 bases from V and 4 bases from J; bases unmatched to any gene: 14. This CDR3 is 16 amino acids long. The CDR3 nucleotides read TGCAGTGCTCGACCGCCGACTAGCCATTCATACAATGAGCAGTTCTTC. As protein: CSARPPTSHSYNEQFF.

The table lists this clonotype with many counts. The chain couples TRBV28 to TRBJ1-1; 12 bases line up with TRBD1. CDR1 MDHEN and CDR2 SYDVKM come from the germline V gene. The V gene end was trimmed by 5 bases and the J gene end by 9 bases; junction bases not matched to a gene: 7. This CDR3 comprises 14 residues. The CDR3 region has the DNA TGTGCCAGCAGTAGTGGGACAGGGGGCCTTCAAGCTTTCTTT. This translates into CASSSGTGGLQAFF.

This clonotype has a count of ten or more. V and J are TRBV5-1 and TRBJ2-7; TRBD1 is a possible D gene (6 bases). The V and J ends lost 3 bases and 3 bases respectively, with 13 bases between them. This CDR3 comprises 14 residues. Germline CDR1 SGHRS, CDR2 YFSETQ. As DNA, the CDR3 is TGCGCCAGCAGCTCCACAGGGATGTACTACGAGCAGTACGTC. It is translated as CASSSTGMYYEQYV.

The CDR3 nucleotides read TGTGCCAGCAGTGAACGGATGAGTAATTCACCCCTCCACTTT. It specifies CASSERMSNSPLHF. The chain carries TRBV25-1 and TRBJ1-6; no definite D call. Germline CDR1 MGHDK, CDR2 SYGVNS. The CDR3 length is 14 residues. V dropped 2 bases and J dropped 6 bases, with 8 bases sitting between them.